This TCR beta chain came from a study of response to subunit inactivated influenza vaccine. Trimming removed 6 bases from V and 6 bases from J; junction bases left unmatched: 7. This CDR3 has 15 residues. At least ten counts were recorded for this clonotype. TCRdb analysed the RT-PCR reads with MiXCR anew, one entry per CDR3 protein. The table has 500,000 to 600,000 distinct CDR3 sequences, approximately 12% seen once; the top ten hold 10% to 13%. The chain carries TRBV12-3 or TRBV12-4 and TRBJ1-6; TRBD1 agrees at 8 bases. The TCR comes from a man in his fifties or sixties who received an inactivated influenza vaccine. The specimen was PBMCs from blood, collected on the day of vaccination. The chain's CDR3 is CASSGQGVGNSPLHF. As DNA, the CDR3 is TGTGCCAGCAGCGGACAGGGAGTGGGTAATTCACCCCTCCACTTT.